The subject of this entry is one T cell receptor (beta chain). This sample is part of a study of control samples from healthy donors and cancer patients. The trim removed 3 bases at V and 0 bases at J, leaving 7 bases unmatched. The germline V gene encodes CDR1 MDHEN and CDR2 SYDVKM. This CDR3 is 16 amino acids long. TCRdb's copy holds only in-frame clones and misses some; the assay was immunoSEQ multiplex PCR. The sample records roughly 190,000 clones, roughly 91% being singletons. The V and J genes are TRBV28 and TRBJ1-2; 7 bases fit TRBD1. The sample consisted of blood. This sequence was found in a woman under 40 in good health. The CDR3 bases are TGTGCCAGCAGTTTCCCTGGACAGGACGCTAACTATGGCTACACCTTC. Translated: CASSFPGQDANYGYTF.